This TCR beta chain is from a study of blood T cell repertoires in COVID-19. Measured with immunoSEQ multiplex PCR; TCRdb has only the in-frame clones, and not every one. Of 95,000 to 130,000 clones listed, around 80% are singletons. CDR3 length: 16 residues. The V and J genes are TRBV21-1 and TRBJ1-2; TRBD1, as called in the table, went unchecked against the DNA. TRBV21-1 is a recognized pseudogene. The TCR sequence derives from a man between 65 and 80 years old with active or convalescent COVID-19. The sample comprised peripheral blood. The CDR3: CASSKGGDRTDYGYTF. The CDR3 DNA follows: TGTGCCAGCAGCAAAGGAGGGGACAGGACGGACTATGGCTACACCTTC.